This record looks at one TCR beta chain sequence and its context. Antigen unknown. This may be a read error, as it is one base from a much larger clone. This entry comes from a study of tumor-infiltrating lymphocytes in primary liver carcinoma. The template, about 510 ng total RNA, yielded TCR beta cDNA made with a constant-region primer. Each TCR beta library was derived from three nested multiplex PCR rounds that employed slightly modified ARM-PCR. Both of the initial two PCR rounds ran for approximately 11 cycles and employed TRBV1-TRBV30 forward primers alongside a C-beta reverse primer. One entry per CDR3 protein results from TCRdb running MiXCR on the multiplex PCR reads. The table includes 250,000 to 350,000 distinct CDR3 sequences, 50% to 75% detected once. CDR3 length equals 15 residues. The junction had 8 bases not matched to a gene; V was cut back by 5 bases and J by 4 bases. The germline CDR1 and CDR2 sequences are SEHNR and FQNEAQ (reference sequence).

Study results and caveats: The bulk unsorted samples meant that CD4+ and CD8+ repertoires went uncompared. It was in tumors, not blood, that the top-250-clone fraction was significantly higher (p = 0.039).

Unsorted whole blood supplied the RNA, and germline DNA was extracted too. The clonotype was recovered from a woman under 40 with primary liver carcinoma and hepatitis B virus infection. Sequencing used peripheral blood. J is TRBJ2-3 and V is TRBV7-9; 8 bases line up with TRBD1. The chain's CDR3 is CASSARRDRSDTQYF. The CDR3 region has the DNA TGTGCCAGCAGCGCGCGGCGGGACAGGTCAGATACGCAGTATTTT.